These 21 T cell receptor beta chains were sequenced from one sample in a study of blood T cell repertoires in COVID-19. The assay was immunoSEQ multiplex PCR, and TCRdb's table has in-frame clones only and misses some. The data show roughly 50,000 clones, approximately 91% seen once. What was sequenced was peripheral blood. The source is a man aged 50-59 years with active COVID-19.

V and J are TRBV2 and TRBJ1-2; the D is unclear. CDR1 and CDR2 (germline): SNHLY, FYNNEI. With 1 base removed from V and 2 bases from J, the gap between germline ends came to 5 bases. CDR3 length equals 13 residues. CDR3 sequence (DNA): TGTGCCAGCAGTGAAGGCGGAAACTATGGCTACACCTTC. It is translated as CASSEGGNYGYTF.

The chain uses TRBV6-6 and TRBJ2-2, with D unresolved. Germline V CDR1 and CDR2: MNHNY, SVGAGI (reference sequence). V was trimmed by 10 bases and J by 6 bases, leaving 12 bases between them. The CDR3 is made up of 12 amino acids. The CDR3 sequence: CATSSPSGELFF. In nucleotides, the CDR3 is TGTGCCACCTCTTCTCCCTCCGGGGAGCTGTTTTTT.

The rearrangement uses TRBV4-2 and TRBJ2-5; 7 bases align to TRBD2. Germline values: CDR1 LGHNA, CDR2 YNFKEQ. CDR3 length: 18 amino acids. Germline trimming cut 1 base from V and 2 bases from J; bases unmatched to any gene: 13. Here the CDR3 reads CASSQVWGGGRGQETQYF. CDR3 sequence (DNA): TGTGCCAGCAGCCAAGTTTGGGGGGGAGGGAGAGGACAAGAGACCCAGTACTTC.

The rearrangement links TRBV2 to TRBJ2-3, with 8 bases identical to TRBD2. This CDR3 contains 17 residues. CDR1 and CDR2 from the germline V gene are SNHLY and FYNNEI. V dropped 6 bases and J dropped 2; count of bases not matched to a gene: 13. Here the CDR3 DNA reads TGTGCCAGCAGGCTAGAATTCGGAGCGGGAGTCACAGATACGCAGTATTTT. This codes for CASRLEFGAGVTDTQYF. Supplemented by reference TRBV2 and TRBJ2-3, the full variable domain reads EPEVTQTPSHQVTQMGQEVILRCVPISNHLYFYWYRQILGQKVEFLVSFYNNEISEKSEIFDDQFSVERPDGSNFTLKIRSTKLEDSAMYFCASRLEFGAGVTDTQYFGPGTRLTVL.

The chain combines TRBV5-1 with TRBJ2-7; 8 bases are a match to TRBD2. Germline CDR1 and CDR2: SGHRS and YFSETQ. The CDR3 spans 17 residues. With V trimmed by 2 bases and J by 3 bases, 13 bases remained unmatched. As DNA, the CDR3 is TGCGCCAGCAGCTTAACCAAGGGCGGGGGGACATTCTACGAGCAGTACTTC. This sequence encodes CASSLTKGGGTFYEQYF.

The chain couples TRBV4-2 to TRBJ1-2; 9 bases match TRBD1. CDR1 is LGHNA, CDR2 YNFKEQ, per germline. This CDR3 is built from 18 residues. V lost 1 base and J lost 2; bases outside the gene matches: 11. The CDR3 protein is CASSQGRTGARVNYGYTF. The DNA for the CDR3 is TGTGCCAGCAGCCAAGGGAGGACAGGGGCGCGGGTCAACTATGGCTACACCTTC.

The chain is built from TRBV19 and TRBJ1-2; 7 positions agree with TRBD1. CDR3 size: 15 residues. V lost 4 bases, J lost 1 base, and 6 bases stayed unmatched. The germline CDR1 and CDR2 sequences are LNHDA and SQIVND (reference sequence). The CDR3 DNA reads as TGTGCCAGTAGTACCGACAGGGAAATTAACTATGGCTACACCTTC. It translates to CASSTDREINYGYTF.

This clone is a singleton in its sample. The chain employs TRBV6-5 and TRBJ2-5; 8 positions agree with TRBD2. The CDR3 is made up of 14 amino acids. Germline-derived CDR1 and CDR2 are MNHEY and SVGAGI. The V gene end was trimmed by 6 bases and the J gene end by 2 bases; junction bases not matched to a gene: 5. In DNA, the CDR3 is TGTGCCAGCAGAGGACTAGCAAATCAAGAGACCCAGTACTTC. The encoded protein is CASRGLANQETQYF.

The genes are TRBV4-1 and TRBJ2-2, with D hard to call. This CDR3 has 16 residues. Trimming removed 1 base from V and 9 bases from J, with 18 bases in between. Germline V lookup: CDR1 MGHRA, CDR2 YSYEKL. For the CDR3, the DNA is TGCGCCAGCAGCCAAGTGACGGCTAGTGCCTACCGGGAGCTGTTTTTT. Protein product: CASSQVTASAYRELFF.

This clone came up a few times. The genes are TRBV5-5 and TRBJ2-7, with D hard to call. The CDR3 consists of 13 residues. V was pared by 0 bases and J by 3 bases, with 7 bases between. Germline V CDR1 and CDR2: SGHKS, YYEKEE (reference sequence). The CDR3 spells CASSLGAYYEQYF. As DNA, the CDR3 is TGTGCCAGCAGCTTGGGAGCTTACTACGAGCAGTACTTC. The entire variable domain, with the rest obtained from reference TRBV5-5 and TRBJ2-7, is as follows: DAGVTQSPTHLIKTRGQQVTLRCSPISGHKSVSWYQQVLGQGPQFIFQYYEKEERGRGNFPDRFSARQFPNYSSELNVNALLLGDSALYLCASSLGAYYEQYFGPGTRLTVT.

The chain links TRBV18 to TRBJ2-3, with D possibly matching TRBD2 (6 bases). From germline, CDR1 is KGHSH and CDR2 LQKENI. This CDR3 is 14 amino acids long. V lost 4 bases to trimming and J lost 2 bases, with 10 bases between them. For the CDR3, the DNA is TGTGCCAGCTCACACGGGAGAGACACAGATACGCAGTATTTT. It specifies CASSHGRDTDTQYF.

The chain joins TRBV28 to TRBJ2-2, with TRBD1 matching over 9 bases. The junction had 5 bases not matched to a gene; V was cut back by 3 bases and J by 3 bases. The CDR3 runs to 16 residues. Per the germline V gene, CDR1 is MDHEN and CDR2 is SYDVKM. CDR3: CASSLGQGLYTGELFF. The CDR3 DNA is TGTGCCAGCAGTTTGGGACAGGGTTTATACACCGGGGAGCTGTTTTTT.

The chain is built from TRBV6-5 and TRBJ2-6, with D possibly TRBD1 on 5 matching bases. V was pared by 7 bases and J by 0 bases, with 10 bases between. The CDR3 totals 15 residues. Germline V gene sequence: CDR1 MNHEY, CDR2 SVGAGI. The chain's CDR3 is CASKGDSSGANVLTF. CDR3 sequence (DNA): TGTGCCAGCAAGGGCGACAGCTCTGGGGCCAACGTCCTGACTTTC.

This rearrangement joins TRBV19 to TRBJ2-5; 8 bases align to TRBD1. This CDR3 contains 14 residues. Germline loops: CDR1 LNHDA, CDR2 SQIVND (reference sequence). J lost 2 bases, V lost 3 bases, and 2 bases had no gene match. The CDR3 DNA follows: TGTGCCAGTAGTATGGACAGGGTACAAGAGACCCAGTACTTC. Translating it yields CASSMDRVQETQYF.

The J gene is TRBJ1-1, the V gene TRBV5-4; maybe TRBD1 (6 bases). CDR3 length: 15 amino acids. Germline assignment: CDR1 SGHNT and CDR2 YYREEE (reference sequence). V was shortened by 0 bases and J by 8 bases, with 17 bases between the two germline ends. The CDR3 coding sequence is TGTGCCAGCAGCTTGGAGGCGGTCGGGACAAGGGAAGCTTTCTTT. Translating gives CASSLEAVGTREAFF. Supplemented by reference TRBV5-4 and TRBJ1-1, the full variable domain reads ETGVTQSPTHLIKTRGQQVTLRCSSQSGHNTVSWYQQALGQGPQFIFQYYREEENGRGNFPPRFSGLQFPNYSSELNVNALELDDSALYLCASSLEAVGTREAFFGQGTRLTVV.

The chain uses TRBV7-2 and TRBJ2-7; TRBD1 matches 8 bases. This CDR3 is 16 amino acids long. Losses at the gene ends were 1 base for V and 4 bases for J; bases not matched to a gene: 9. Germline lookup yields CDR1 SGHTA and CDR2 FQGNSA. CDR3 region: CASSLGPGGTGYEQYF. CDR3 sequence (DNA): TGTGCCAGCAGCTTAGGGCCAGGGGGGACAGGTTACGAGCAGTACTTC.

The chain recombines TRBV7-9 with TRBJ1-3; 8 nucleotides agree with TRBD1. Germline trimming cut 5 bases from V and 0 bases from J; bases unmatched to any gene: 9. This CDR3 region has 17 residues. Germline-derived CDR1 and CDR2 are SEHNR and FQNEAQ (reference sequence). The CDR3 DNA reads as TGTGCCAGCAGCGATCAAAACAGGGGGGACTCTGGAAACACCATATATTTT. This sequence encodes CASSDQNRGDSGNTIYF.

This clone occurred once. The V call is TRBV18, the J call TRBJ1-1, with 8 nucleotides matching TRBD1. Germline-derived CDR1 and CDR2 are KGHSH and LQKENI. V trimming: 0 bases; J trimming: 9 bases; junction bases outside the gene matches: 9. This CDR3 spans 15 amino acids. The CDR3, as DNA: TGTGCCAGCTCACCACCAGTACCGGGACAGGCCCAAGCTTTCTTT. Translation: CASSPPVPGQAQAFF. The full variable domain, its missing parts supplied by reference TRBV18 and TRBJ1-1, is NAGVMQNPRHLVRRRGQEARLRCSPMKGHSHVYWYRQLPEEGLKFMVYLQKENIIDESGMPKERFSAEFPKEGPSILRIQQVVRGDSAAYFCASSPPVPGQAQAFFGQGTRLTVV.

This clone has just one count. The gene calls are TRBV28 and TRBJ1-1; D is perhaps TRBD1 (6 bases). Per the germline V gene, CDR1 is MDHEN and CDR2 is SYDVKM. The CDR3 contains 15 residues. The V end lost 7 bases, the J end lost 6 bases, and 21 bases lay between the germline ends. In DNA, the CDR3 is TGTGCCAGCAATTCACAGGCGAGGGGGAGCGCTGAAGCTTTCTTT. It encodes CASNSQARGSAEAFF. The full variable domain, in which reference TRBV28 and TRBJ1-1 provide the parts outside the CDR3, is DVKVTQSSRYLVKRTGEKVFLECVQDMDHENMFWYRQDPGLGLRLIYFSYDVKMKEKGDIPEGYSVSREKKERFSLILESASTNQTSMYLCASNSQARGSAEAFFGQGTRLTVV.

The V and J genes are TRBV7-9 and TRBJ1-2; tentative D call: TRBD1 (5 bases). The CDR3 covers 14 residues. Germline CDR1 and CDR2: SEHNR and FQNEAQ (reference sequence). The V end was cut by 6 bases, the J end by 5 bases, with 16 bases between. CDR3 region: CASSDLGKGYGYTF. The CDR3 nucleotides read TGTGCCAGCAGTGACCTAGGAAAGGGGTATGGCTACACCTTC.

J is TRBJ2-2 and V is TRBV10-3; D call uncertain. This CDR3 has 15 amino acids. Trimming pared 7 bases from V and 4 bases from J, leaving 16 bases between. CDR1 ENHRY and CDR2 SYGVKD come from the germline V gene. The CDR3 spells CAINSVTFGTGELFF. The CDR3 region has the DNA TGTGCCATCAACTCCGTCACCTTTGGCACCGGGGAGCTGTTTTTT.